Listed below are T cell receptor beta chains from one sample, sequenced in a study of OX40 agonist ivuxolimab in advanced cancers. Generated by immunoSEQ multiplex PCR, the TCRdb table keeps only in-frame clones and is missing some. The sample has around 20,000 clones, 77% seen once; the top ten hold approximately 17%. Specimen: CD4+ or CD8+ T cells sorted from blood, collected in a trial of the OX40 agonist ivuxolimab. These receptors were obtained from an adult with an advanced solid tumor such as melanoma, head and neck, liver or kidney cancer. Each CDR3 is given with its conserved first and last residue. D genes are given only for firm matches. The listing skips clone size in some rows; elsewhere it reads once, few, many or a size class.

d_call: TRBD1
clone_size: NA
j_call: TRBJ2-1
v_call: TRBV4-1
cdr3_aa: CASSQKDRGQNIEQFF
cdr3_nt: TGCGCCAGCAGCCAAAAGGACAGGGGGCAGAATATTGAGCAGTTCTTC

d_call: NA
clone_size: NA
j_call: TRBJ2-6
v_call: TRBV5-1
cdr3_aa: CASSYRTAGANVLTF
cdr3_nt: TGCGCCAGCAGCTACCGGACAGCTGGGGCCAACGTCCTGACTTTC

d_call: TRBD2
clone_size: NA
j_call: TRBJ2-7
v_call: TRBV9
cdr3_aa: CASSVEMGGLPSEEQYF
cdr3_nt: TGTGCCAGCAGCGTAGAGATGGGAGGGCTCCCTAGTGAGGAGCAGTACTTC

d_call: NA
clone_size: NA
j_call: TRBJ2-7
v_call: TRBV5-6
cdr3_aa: CASSFDRTYEQYF
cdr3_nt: TGTGCCAGCAGCTTCGACAGAACCTACGAGCAGTACTTC

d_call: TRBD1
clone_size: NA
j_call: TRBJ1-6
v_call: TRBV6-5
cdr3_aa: CASSYGTGIVPLHF
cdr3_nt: TGTGCCAGCAGTTACGGGACAGGGATCGTACCCCTCCACTTT

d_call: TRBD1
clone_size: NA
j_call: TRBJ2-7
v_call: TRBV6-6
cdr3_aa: CASSPRTGEYEQYF
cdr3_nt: TGTGCCAGCAGTCCCAGGACAGGAGAATACGAGCAGTACTTC

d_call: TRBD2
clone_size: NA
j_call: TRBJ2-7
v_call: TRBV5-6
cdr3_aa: CASSVGGDAYEQYF
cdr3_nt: TGTGCCAGCAGCGTCGGGGGGGACGCCTACGAGCAGTACTTC

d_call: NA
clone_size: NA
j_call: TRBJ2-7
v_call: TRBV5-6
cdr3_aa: CASSLGGGPGYSYEQYF
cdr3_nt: TGTGCCAGCAGCTTGGGGGGGGGCCCAGGGTACAGCTACGAGCAGTACTTC

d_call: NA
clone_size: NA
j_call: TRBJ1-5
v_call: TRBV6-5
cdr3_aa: CASSYGQGNQPQHF
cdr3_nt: TGTGCCAGCAGTTACGGTCAGGGTAATCAGCCCCAGCATTTT

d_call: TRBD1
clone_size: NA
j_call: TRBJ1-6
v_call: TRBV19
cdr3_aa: CASNPGTDSPLHF
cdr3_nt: TGTGCCAGTAATCCCGGGACAGATTCACCCCTCCACTTT

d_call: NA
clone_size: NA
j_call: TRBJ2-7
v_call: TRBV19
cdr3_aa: CASSIAGPAYEQYF
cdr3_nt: TGTGCCAGTAGTATCGCGGGGCCGGCCTACGAGCAGTACTTC

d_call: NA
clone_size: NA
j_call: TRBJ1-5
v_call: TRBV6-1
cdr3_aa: CASSERGLREPLANQPQHF
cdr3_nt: TGTGCCAGCAGTGAGAGAGGGCTCCGGGAACCTCTAGCAAATCAGCCCCAGCATTTT

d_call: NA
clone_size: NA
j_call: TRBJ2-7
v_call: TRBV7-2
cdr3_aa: CASSYPGGSYEQYF
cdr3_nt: TGTGCCAGCAGCTACCCCGGGGGCTCCTACGAGCAGTACTTC

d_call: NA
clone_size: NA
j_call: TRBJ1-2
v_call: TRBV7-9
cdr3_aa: CASSLGVRNGYTF
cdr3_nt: TGTGCCAGCAGCTTAGGGGTTAGAAATGGCTACACCTTC

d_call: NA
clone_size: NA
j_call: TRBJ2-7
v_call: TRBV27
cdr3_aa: CATAPQDGSYEQYF
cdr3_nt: TGTGCCACCGCCCCGCAGGATGGCTCCTACGAGCAGTACTTC

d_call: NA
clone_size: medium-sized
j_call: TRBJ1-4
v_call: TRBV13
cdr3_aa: CASSGGGAGDEKLFF
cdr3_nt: TGTGCCAGCAGTGGAGGGGGGGCCGGGGATGAAAAACTGTTTTTT

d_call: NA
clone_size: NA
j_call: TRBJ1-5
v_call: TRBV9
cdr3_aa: CASSVGPDAQPQHF
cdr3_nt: TGTGCCAGCAGCGTAGGGCCAGATGCTCAGCCCCAGCATTTT

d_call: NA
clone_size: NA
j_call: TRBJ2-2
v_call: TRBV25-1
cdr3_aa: CASSGNTGELFF
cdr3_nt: TGTGCCAGCAGTGGGAACACCGGGGAGCTGTTTTTT

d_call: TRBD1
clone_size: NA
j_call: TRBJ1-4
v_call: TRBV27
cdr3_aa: CASSPDRPTNEKLFF
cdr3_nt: TGTGCCAGCAGTCCGGACAGGCCAACTAATGAAAAACTGTTTTTT

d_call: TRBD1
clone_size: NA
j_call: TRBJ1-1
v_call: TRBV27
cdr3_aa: CASSLSPGQGANTEAFF
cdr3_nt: TGTGCCAGCAGTTTATCACCGGGACAGGGGGCGAACACTGAAGCTTTCTTT

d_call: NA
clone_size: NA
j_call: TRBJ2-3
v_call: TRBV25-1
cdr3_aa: CASSDWEGTDTQYF
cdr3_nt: TGTGCCAGCAGTGATTGGGAAGGCACAGATACGCAGTATTTT

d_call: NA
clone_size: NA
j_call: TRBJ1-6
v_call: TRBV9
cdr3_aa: CASSVAYRSSNSPLHF
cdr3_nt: TGTGCCAGCAGCGTAGCTTACCGGAGTTCCAATTCACCCCTCCACTTT

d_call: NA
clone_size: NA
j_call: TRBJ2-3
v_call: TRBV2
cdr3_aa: CASSVAGNLADTQYF
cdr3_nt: TGTGCCAGCAGTGTCGCGGGGAACCTGGCAGATACGCAGTATTTT

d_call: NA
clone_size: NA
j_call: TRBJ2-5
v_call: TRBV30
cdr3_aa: CAWSVLWGQETQYF
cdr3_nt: TGTGCCTGGAGTGTACTTTGGGGACAAGAGACCCAGTACTTC

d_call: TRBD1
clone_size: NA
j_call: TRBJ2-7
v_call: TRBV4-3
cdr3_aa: CASSPGQGAYEQYF
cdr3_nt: TGCGCCAGCAGCCCGGGACAGGGAGCCTACGAGCAGTACTTC

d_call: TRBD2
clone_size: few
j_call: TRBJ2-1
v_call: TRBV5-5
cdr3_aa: CASKSGGAYNEQFF
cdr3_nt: TGTGCCAGCAAGAGCGGGGGGGCGTACAATGAGCAGTTCTTC

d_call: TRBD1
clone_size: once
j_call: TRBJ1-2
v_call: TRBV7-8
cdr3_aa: CASSLAVGGQINYGYTF
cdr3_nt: TGTGCCAGCAGCTTAGCCGTGGGGGGACAGATAAACTATGGCTACACCTTC

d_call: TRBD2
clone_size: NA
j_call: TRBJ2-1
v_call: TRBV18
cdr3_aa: CASSPGTREQFF
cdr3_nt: TGTGCCAGCTCACCAGGGACTAGGGAGCAGTTCTTC

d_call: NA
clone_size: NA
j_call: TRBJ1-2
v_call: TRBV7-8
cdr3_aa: CASSSTQSMDGYTF
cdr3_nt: TGTGCCAGCAGCTCCACCCAGTCAATGGACGGCTACACCTTC

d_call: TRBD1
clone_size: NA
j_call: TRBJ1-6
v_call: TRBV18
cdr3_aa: CASSSEGASPLHF
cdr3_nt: TGTGCCAGCTCATCAGAGGGGGCTTCACCCCTCCACTTT

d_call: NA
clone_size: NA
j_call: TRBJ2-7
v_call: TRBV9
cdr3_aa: CASSVGGDVWREQYF
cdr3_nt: TGTGCCAGCAGCGTAGGAGGTGACGTTTGGCGCGAGCAGTACTTC

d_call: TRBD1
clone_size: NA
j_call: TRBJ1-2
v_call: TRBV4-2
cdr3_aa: CASSQGTGNGGGYTF
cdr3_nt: TGTGCCAGCAGCCAAGGGACAGGGAATGGCGGTGGCTACACCTTC

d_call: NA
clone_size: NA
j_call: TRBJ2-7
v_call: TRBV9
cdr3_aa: CASSHRGAEYEQYF
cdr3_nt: TGTGCCAGCAGCCACCGGGGGGCGGAATACGAGCAGTACTTC

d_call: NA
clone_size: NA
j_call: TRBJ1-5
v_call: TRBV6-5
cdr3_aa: CASGFSHSNQPQHF
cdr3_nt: TGTGCCAGCGGTTTTTCCCATAGCAATCAGCCCCAGCATTTT

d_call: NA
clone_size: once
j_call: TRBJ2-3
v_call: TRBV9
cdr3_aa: CASSQVGGDTQYF
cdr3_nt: TGTGCCAGCAGCCAAGTAGGGGGAGATACGCAGTATTTT

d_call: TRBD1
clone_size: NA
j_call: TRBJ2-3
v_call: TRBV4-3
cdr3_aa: CASSQGADRAQIDTQYF
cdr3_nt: TGCGCCAGCAGCCAAGGCGCCGACAGGGCCCAGATCGATACGCAGTATTTT

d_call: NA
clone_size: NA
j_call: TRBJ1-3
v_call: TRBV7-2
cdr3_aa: CASNWDADRGATGNTIYF
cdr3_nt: TGTGCCAGCAACTGGGACGCGGATAGGGGGGCAACTGGAAACACCATATATTTT

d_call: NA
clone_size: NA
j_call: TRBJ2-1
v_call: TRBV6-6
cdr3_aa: CASSYPLVLGNNEQFF
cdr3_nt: TGTGCCAGCAGTTACCCCTTGGTCCTAGGTAACAATGAGCAGTTCTTC

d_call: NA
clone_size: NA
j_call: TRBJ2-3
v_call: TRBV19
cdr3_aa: CASRRTPGDTQYF
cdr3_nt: TGTGCCAGTCGCCGGACTCCGGGGGATACGCAGTATTTT

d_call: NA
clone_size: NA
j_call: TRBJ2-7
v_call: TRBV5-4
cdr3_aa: CASSPLTAEVDEQYF
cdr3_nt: TGTGCCAGCAGCCCTCTTACAGCGGAAGTGGACGAGCAGTACTTC

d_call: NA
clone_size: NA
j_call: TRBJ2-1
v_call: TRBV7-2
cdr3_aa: CASSLGIARSSYNEQFF
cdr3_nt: TGTGCCAGCAGCTTAGGTATAGCGCGGAGCTCCTACAATGAGCAGTTCTTC

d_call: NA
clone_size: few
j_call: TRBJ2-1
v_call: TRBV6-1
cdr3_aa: CASREGLRSSYNEQFF
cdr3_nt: TGTGCCAGCAGAGAAGGACTGCGGAGCTCCTACAATGAGCAGTTCTTC

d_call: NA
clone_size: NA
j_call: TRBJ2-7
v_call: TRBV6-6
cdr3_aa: CASSYGGEQYF
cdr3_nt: TGTGCCAGCAGTTATGGGGGAGAGCAGTACTTC